Following are 30 T cell receptor beta chains from one sample sequenced in a study of blood T cell repertoires in COVID-19. TCRdb's table, derived via immunoSEQ multiplex PCR, lists solely in-frame clones and lacks some. The table includes around 120,000 clones, around 81% detected once. The sequenced material came from peripheral blood. These receptors came from a man between 70 and 80 years old with acute or convalescent COVID-19.

This chain joins TRBV29-1 and TRBJ2-1, with 7 positions matching TRBD2. The germline gives CDR1 SQVTM, CDR2 ANQGSEA. The CDR3 length is 16 residues. With 4 bases clipped from V and 0 bases from J, the junction kept 9 bases outside the gene matches. In DNA form, the CDR3 reads TGCAGCGTTGGCCGGTCGGCTAGCGGCTCCTACAATGAGCAGTTCTTC. As protein: CSVGRSASGSYNEQFF.

The CDR3 here is CASSLLPTTEAFF. CDR3 nucleotide sequence: TGTGCCAGCAGCTTGCTACCGACAACTGAAGCTTTCTTT. The chain employs TRBV5-6 and TRBJ1-1; no reliable D call. Germline CDR1 reads SGHDT; CDR2 reads YYEEEE. Between the trimmed V and J ends, which lost 1 base and 5 bases, there was a span of 9 bases. The CDR3 is 13 residues long.

The chain has TRBV7-2 and TRBJ1-3; D unclear. Trimming cost V 1 base and J 0 bases, with 10 bases left between them. The CDR3 covers 16 residues. CDR1 is SGHTA, CDR2 FQGNSA, per germline. CDR3 sequence: CASSLVRVPSGNTIYF. The CDR3 DNA reads TGTGCCAGCAGCTTAGTGAGGGTTCCCTCTGGAAACACCATATATTTT. Looking up the rest from reference TRBV7-2 and TRBJ1-3 gives the full variable domain: GAGVSQSPSNKVTEKGKDVELRCDPISGHTALYWYRQSLGQGLEFLIYFQGNSAPDKSGLPSDRFSAERTGGSVSTLTIQRTQQEDSAVYLCASSLVRVPSGNTIYFGEGSWLTVV.

This clone was seen a single time. V usage is TRBV14 and J usage is TRBJ2-5; 9 bases line up with TRBD1. V lost 4 bases and J lost 4; bases outside the gene matches: 4. CDR3 length equals 14 residues. Per the germline V gene, CDR1 is SGHDN and CDR2 is FVKESK. CDR3: CASSLDRGPETQYF. The CDR3 DNA reads as TGTGCCAGCAGCCTGGACAGGGGCCCAGAGACCCAGTACTTC.

The V and J genes are TRBV5-1 and TRBJ1-1; possible D gene TRBD1, 6 bases. Germline V gives CDR1 SGHRS, CDR2 YFSETQ. This CDR3 has 14 amino acids. V shed 9 bases and J shed 5 bases, with 20 bases lying between them. CDR3 residues: CATQPDGRGTEAFF. CDR3 nucleotide sequence: TGCGCCACCCAACCCGACGGGAGGGGGACTGAAGCTTTCTTT. The whole variable domain, remainder taken from reference TRBV5-1 and TRBJ1-1, is KAGVTQTPRYLIKTRGQQVTLSCSPISGHRSVSWYQQTPGQGLQFLFEYFSETQRNKGNFPGRFSGRQFSNSRSEMNVSTLELGDSALYLCATQPDGRGTEAFFGQGTRLTVV.

V usage is TRBV29-1 and J usage is TRBJ2-1, with TRBD2 matching 7 bases. Trimming cost V 1 base and J 6 bases; bases outside gene matches: 6. The CDR3 has 14 amino acids. Germline CDR1 is SQVTM and CDR2 is ANQGSEA. Here the CDR3 reads CSVEGSGRFNEQFF. CDR3 bases: TGCAGCGTTGAAGGTAGCGGGCGGTTCAATGAGCAGTTCTTC.

This clone was counted between two and nine times. V is TRBV7-3 and J is TRBJ1-1; 7 bases are shared with TRBD1. The CDR3 is made up of 14 amino acids. Per germline, CDR1 SGHTA and CDR2 FQGTGA. V shed 5 bases and J 5 bases; nucleotides not matched to a gene: 8. The CDR3 reads CASSLQGGATEAFF. Written as DNA, the CDR3 is TGTGCCAGCAGCCTCCAAGGGGGCGCGACTGAAGCTTTCTTT.

This chain connects TRBV7-2 to TRBJ1-2; 12 bases agree with TRBD1. The CDR3 runs to 15 residues. Germline V gene lookup returns CDR1 SGHTA and CDR2 FQGNSA. The ends lost 8 bases at V and 7 bases at J; junction bases unmatched: 11. The chain's CDR3 is CASAYVGQGASGYTF. The DNA for the CDR3 is TGTGCCAGCGCCTATGTGGGACAGGGGGCGAGTGGCTACACCTTC.

The chain joins TRBV5-1 to TRBJ2-7; TRBD2 matches 8 bases. V trimming: 0 bases; J trimming: 3 bases; junction bases outside the gene matches: 2. Germline V gene sequence: CDR1 SGHRS, CDR2 YFSETQ. The CDR3 consists of 14 residues. CDR3: CASSLEAGGYEQYF. As DNA, the CDR3 is TGCGCCAGCAGCTTGGAGGCGGGAGGCTACGAGCAGTACTTC.

This clone has just a few counts. The chain uses TRBV6-1 and TRBJ1-1, with 10 positions matching TRBD1. The length of the CDR3 is 16 residues. Germline CDR1 is MNHNS and CDR2 is SASEGT. Trimming cost V 3 bases and J 11 bases; bases outside gene matches: 15. CDR3 loop: CASSDLQRQGAGGAFF. CDR3 DNA: TGTGCCAGCAGTGATCTCCAGAGACAGGGGGCCGGGGGGGCTTTCTTT.

This clone was seen a few times. The chain joins TRBV14 to TRBJ2-7; 7 positions agree with TRBD2. The germline gives CDR1 SGHDN, CDR2 FVKESK. After removal of 4 bases from V and 3 bases from J, the junction contained 9 bases not matched to a gene. The CDR3 extends over 15 amino acids. CDR3 sequence (DNA): TGTGCCAGCAGCCCGACTCTAGCGGAGTACTACGAGCAGTACTTC. As protein: CASSPTLAEYYEQYF.

This chain joins TRBV2 and TRBJ1-2, with 9 bases that match TRBD1. Germline lookup yields CDR1 SNHLY and CDR2 FYNNEI. V shed 4 bases and J 4 bases; nucleotides not matched to a gene: 7. The CDR3 length is 15 residues. The CDR3 sequence is CASSGDRAYSYGYTF. The CDR3 coding sequence is TGTGCCAGCAGTGGGGACAGGGCCTACAGCTATGGCTACACCTTC.

The chain uses TRBV7-2 and TRBJ2-2; D might be TRBD2 (5 bases). Per the germline V gene, CDR1 is SGHTA and CDR2 is FQGNSA. The CDR3 sequence is 15 residues long. Trimming stripped 7 bases from V and 0 bases from J, with 12 bases between. As DNA, the CDR3 is TGTGCCAGCACCCAAGGGAGCCCGAACACCGGGGAGCTGTTTTTT. Its protein product is CASTQGSPNTGELFF.

This chain uses TRBV15 with TRBJ1-5; no reliable D call. Trimming stripped 4 bases from V and 6 bases from J, with 10 bases between. Germline assignment: CDR1 LNHNV and CDR2 YYDKDF (reference sequence). This CDR3 region has 13 residues. The chain's CDR3 is CATSKEMSQPQHF. CDR3 in DNA: TGTGCCACCAGCAAAGAAATGAGTCAGCCCCAGCATTTT.

The rearrangement joins TRBV5-4 to TRBJ2-5, with 10 positions matching TRBD2. This CDR3 region has 14 residues. Germline CDR1 and CDR2: SGHNT and YYREEE (reference sequence). Losses at the gene ends were 4 bases for V and 3 bases for J; bases not matched to a gene: 3. The CDR3 nucleotides read TGTGCCAGCAGCCCAGCGGGGGGGAAAGAGACCCAGTACTTC. Protein sequence: CASSPAGGKETQYF.

This sequence joins TRBV29-1 and TRBJ1-3; unclear D gene. V lost 6 bases, J lost 0 bases, and 12 bases lay in between. Germline CDR1 SQVTM, CDR2 ANQGSEA. This CDR3 has 14 amino acids. The CDR3 DNA follows: TGCAGCGTCCGGGTCTCGAGCTCTGGAAACACCATATATTTT. Protein product: CSVRVSSSGNTIYF.

The J gene is TRBJ1-5, the V gene TRBV6-5; 8 nucleotides match TRBD1. The CDR3 is 15 amino acids. Germline V gene sequence: CDR1 MNHEY, CDR2 SVGAGI. J was trimmed by 3 bases and V by 2 bases; bases with no gene match: 3. Here the CDR3 DNA reads TGTGCCAGCAGTTACGCGGGACAGGACAATCAGCCCCAGCATTTT. Translated, it gives CASSYAGQDNQPQHF.

The chain has TRBV5-1 and TRBJ1-4; 8 bases line up with TRBD1. The J segment lost 5 bases and the V segment lost 0 bases, leaving 9 bases of the junction unmatched. The CDR3 extends over 17 amino acids. In germline, CDR1 is SGHRS, CDR2 YFSETQ. DNA for the CDR3: TGCGCCAGCAGCTTGGGGCAGGGGGCTTTTTCAAATGAAAAACTGTTTTTT. It yields the protein CASSLGQGAFSNEKLFF.

V and J are TRBV6-5 and TRBJ1-2, with 7 bases matching TRBD1. V lost 7 bases to trimming and J lost 1 base; unmatched junction nucleotides: 3. Germline V gives CDR1 MNHEY, CDR2 SVGAGI. The CDR3 covers 13 residues. CDR3 DNA: TGTGCCAGCATTAACAGGGGTAACTATGGCTACACCTTC. This sequence encodes CASINRGNYGYTF.

This clone was recorded once. The chain uses TRBV3-1 (or the pseudogene TRBV3-2) and TRBJ1-1; a weak D match, TRBD1 (6 bases). CDR1 is LGHDT, CDR2 YNNKEL, per germline (reference sequence). V was trimmed by 1 base and J by 4 bases, leaving 10 bases between them. The CDR3 has 14 amino acids. CDR3 DNA sequence: TGTGCCAGCAGCCAAGCCCGCAGGGGCACTGAAGCTTTCTTT. It codes for CASSQARRGTEAFF.

The gene calls are TRBV13 and TRBJ2-3; tentative D call: TRBD2 (6 bases). CDR1 is PRHDT, CDR2 FYEKMQ, per germline (reference sequence). CDR3 length: 13 amino acids. V was shortened by 7 bases and J by 3 bases, with 11 bases between the two germline ends. CDR3 sequence: CASNRGKTDTQYF. CDR3 DNA: TGTGCCAGCAACCGGGGGAAAACAGATACGCAGTATTTT.

CDR3 nucleotides: TGTGCCAGCAGTGGCCGTTCCGCGGGGGCCCAAGAGACCCAGTACTTC. It specifies CASSGRSAGAQETQYF. The V and J genes are TRBV2 and TRBJ2-5; D is perhaps TRBD2 (7 bases). Germline V lookup: CDR1 SNHLY, CDR2 FYNNEI. This CDR3 contains 16 residues. The V gene lost 4 bases and the J gene lost 1 base, with 16 bases spanning the gap.

The chain combines TRBV5-1 with TRBJ1-1, with D perhaps TRBD1 (5 bases). V gave up 5 bases and J gave up 5 bases, with 19 bases separating them. The length of the CDR3 is 15 residues. The germline V gene has CDR1 SGHRS and CDR2 YFSETQ. This CDR3 reads CASRNPAAGNTEAFF. CDR3 in DNA: TGCGCCAGCAGAAATCCGGCGGCAGGGAATACTGAAGCTTTCTTT.

This chain uses TRBV11-2 with TRBJ1-5; possibly TRBD1 for D (5 bases). Trimming took off 3 bases at V and 1 base at J, with 10 bases between the two ends. In germline, CDR1 is SGHAT, CDR2 FQNNGV. The CDR3 loop spans 15 amino acids. The CDR3 nucleotides are TGTGCCAGCAGCTTGGGGCAGCCGAGCAATCAGCCCCAGCATTTT. It specifies CASSLGQPSNQPQHF.

Only one count was recorded for this clone. This chain links TRBV6-5 with TRBJ2-1; TRBD2 aligns across 9 bases. Germline values: CDR1 MNHEY, CDR2 SVGAGI. Trimming removed 2 bases from V and 8 bases from J; junction bases left unmatched: 4. CDR3 length equals 14 residues. CDR3 coding DNA: TGTGCCAGCAGTTACGGCGGGGGGGTCTATGAGCAGTTCTTC. Amino acids: CASSYGGGVYEQFF.

V gene TRBV11-3 combines with J gene TRBJ2-3; 9 nucleotides line up with TRBD2. Trimming removed 1 base from V and 2 bases from J; junction bases left unmatched: 4. Germline V gene data show CDR1 as SGHNT and CDR2 as YENEEA. This CDR3 has 16 residues. The CDR3 DNA reads as TGTGCCAGCAGCTTAGTTCTAGCGGGGTTCACAGATACGCAGTATTTT. Translating gives CASSLVLAGFTDTQYF.

The DNA of the CDR3 is TGTGCCACCAGTGGAACTAGCGGGGGCTTGAAAGAGACCCAGTACTTC. As protein: CATSGTSGGLKETQYF. V usage is TRBV24-1 and J usage is TRBJ2-5; 11 bases fit TRBD2. The V gene end was trimmed by 5 bases and the J gene end by 3 bases; junction bases not matched to a gene: 7. The length of the CDR3 is 16 residues. Germline CDR1 is KGHDR and CDR2 is SFDVKD.

The chain uses TRBV5-1 and TRBJ2-1, with TRBD1 matching over 9 bases. Germline V CDR1 and CDR2: SGHRS, YFSETQ. This CDR3 spans 14 amino acids. After removal of 4 bases from V and 4 bases from J, the junction contained 3 bases not matched to a gene. As DNA, the CDR3 is TGCGCCAGCAGCCGGGACAGGGTATACAATGAGCAGTTCTTC. This encodes CASSRDRVYNEQFF.

The rearrangement uses TRBV5-1 and TRBJ2-5; weak D call: TRBD2 (5 bases). The CDR3 consists of 13 residues. V was pared by 5 bases and J by 3 bases, with 11 bases between. Germline-derived CDR1 and CDR2 are SGHRS and YFSETQ. CDR3 protein: CASRRTGEETQYF. CDR3 bases: TGCGCCAGCAGGAGGACCGGGGAAGAGACCCAGTACTTC.

V is TRBV7-2 and J is TRBJ1-6; tentatively, D is TRBD1 (5 bases). The germline gives CDR1 SGHTA, CDR2 FQGNSA. The V end lost 4 bases, the J end lost 10 bases, and 14 bases lay between the germline ends. The CDR3 runs 14 residues. The CDR3 DNA follows: TGTGCCAGCAGCTCTATTCTCGGGGGGTCACCCCTCCACTTT. It specifies CASSSILGGSPLHF.